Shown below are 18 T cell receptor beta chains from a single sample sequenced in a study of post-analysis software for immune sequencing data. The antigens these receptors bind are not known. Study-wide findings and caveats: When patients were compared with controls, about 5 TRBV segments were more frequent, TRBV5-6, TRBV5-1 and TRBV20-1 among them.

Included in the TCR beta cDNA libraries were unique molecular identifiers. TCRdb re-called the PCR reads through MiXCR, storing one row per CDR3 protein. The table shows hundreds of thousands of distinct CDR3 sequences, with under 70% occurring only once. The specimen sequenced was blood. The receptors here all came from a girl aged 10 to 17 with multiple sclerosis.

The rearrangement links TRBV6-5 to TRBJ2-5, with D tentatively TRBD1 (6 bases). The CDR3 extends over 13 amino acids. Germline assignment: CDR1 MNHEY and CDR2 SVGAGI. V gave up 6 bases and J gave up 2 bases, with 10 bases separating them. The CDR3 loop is CASSHTGQETQYF. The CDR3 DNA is TGTGCCAGCAGCCACACAGGGCAAGAGACCCAGTACTTC.

The CDR3 reads CSVEDRYGGSSDTQYF. The CDR3 bases are TGCAGCGTTGAAGATCGGTACGGGGGCTCGTCTGATACGCAGTATTTT. The V gene is TRBV29-1, the J gene TRBJ2-3; D possibly matches TRBD1 or TRBD2 (6 bases each). The V end lost 0 bases, the J end lost 6 bases, and 19 bases lay between the germline ends. CDR1 SQVTM and CDR2 ANQGSEA come from the germline V gene. This CDR3 comprises 16 residues.

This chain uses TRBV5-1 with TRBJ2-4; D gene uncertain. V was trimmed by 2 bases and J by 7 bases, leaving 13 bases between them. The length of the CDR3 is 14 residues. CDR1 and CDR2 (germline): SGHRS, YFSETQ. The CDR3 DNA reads TGCGCCAGCAGCTTCGAGCCACGCAAGAACATTCAGTACTTC. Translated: CASSFEPRKNIQYF.

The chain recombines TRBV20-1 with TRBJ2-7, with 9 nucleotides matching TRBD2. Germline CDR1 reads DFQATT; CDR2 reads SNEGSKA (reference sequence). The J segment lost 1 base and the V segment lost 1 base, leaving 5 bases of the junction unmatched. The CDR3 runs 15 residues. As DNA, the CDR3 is TGCAGTGCTAGAGTCCTCCTAGCGGGATCCTACGAGCAGTACTTC. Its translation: CSARVLLAGSYEQYF.

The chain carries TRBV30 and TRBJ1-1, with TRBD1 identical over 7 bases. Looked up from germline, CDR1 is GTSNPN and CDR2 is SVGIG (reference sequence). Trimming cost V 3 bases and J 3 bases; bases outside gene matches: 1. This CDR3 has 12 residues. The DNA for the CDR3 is TGTGCCTGGAGCAGGGGGTACACTGAAGCTTTCTTT. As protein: CAWSRGYTEAFF.

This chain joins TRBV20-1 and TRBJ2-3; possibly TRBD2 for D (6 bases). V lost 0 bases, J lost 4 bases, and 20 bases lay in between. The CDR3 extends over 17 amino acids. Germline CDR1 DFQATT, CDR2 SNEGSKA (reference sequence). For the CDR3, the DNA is TGCAGTGCTAGAGATCCCTTACCGGGAGTCGGTGCAGATACGCAGTATTTT. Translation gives CSARDPLPGVGADTQYF.

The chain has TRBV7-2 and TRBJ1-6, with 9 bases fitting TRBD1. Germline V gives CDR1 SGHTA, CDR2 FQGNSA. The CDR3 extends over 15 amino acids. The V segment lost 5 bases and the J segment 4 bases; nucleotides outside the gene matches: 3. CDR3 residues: CASSRTGDYNSPLHF. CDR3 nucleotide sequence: TGTGCCAGCAGCCGGACAGGGGATTATAATTCACCCCTCCACTTT.

The CDR3 protein is CASSGTGGFSETQYF. The DNA for the CDR3 is TGTGCCAGCAGCGGTACAGGGGGGTTTTCGGAGACCCAGTACTTC. J is TRBJ2-5 and V is TRBV9; 8 bases map to TRBD1. V shed 3 bases and J 5 bases; nucleotides not matched to a gene: 9. CDR3 length: 15 amino acids. CDR1 and CDR2 (germline): SGDLS, YYNGEE.

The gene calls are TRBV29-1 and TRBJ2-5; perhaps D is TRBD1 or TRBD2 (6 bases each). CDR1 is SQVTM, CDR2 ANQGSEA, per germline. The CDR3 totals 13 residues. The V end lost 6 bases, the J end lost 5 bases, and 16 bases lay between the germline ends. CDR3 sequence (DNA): TGCAGCGTAATACAGGGAGGAACGGAGACCCAGTACTTC. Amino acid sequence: CSVIQGGTETQYF.

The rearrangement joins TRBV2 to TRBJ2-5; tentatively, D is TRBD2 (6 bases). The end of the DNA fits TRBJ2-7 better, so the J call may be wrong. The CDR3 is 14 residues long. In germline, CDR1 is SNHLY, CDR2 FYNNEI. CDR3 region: CASSRGREMGEQYF. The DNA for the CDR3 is TGTGCCAGCAGCCGCGGACGGGAGATGGGCGAGCAGTACTTC.

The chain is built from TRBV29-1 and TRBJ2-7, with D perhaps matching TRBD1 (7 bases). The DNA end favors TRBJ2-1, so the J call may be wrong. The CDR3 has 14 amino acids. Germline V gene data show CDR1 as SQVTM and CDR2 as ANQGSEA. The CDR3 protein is CSVEWRDSSGEQFF. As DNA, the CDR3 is TGCAGCGTTGAATGGAGGGACAGCTCGGGTGAGCAGTTCTTC.

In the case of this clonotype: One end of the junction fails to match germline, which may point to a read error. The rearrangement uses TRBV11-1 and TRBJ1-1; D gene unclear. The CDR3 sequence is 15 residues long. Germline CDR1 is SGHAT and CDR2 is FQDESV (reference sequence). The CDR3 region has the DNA TGCGCCAGCAGCTTAGGCGCAGGAACGAACACTGAAGCTTTCTTT. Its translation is CASSLGAGTNTEAFF.

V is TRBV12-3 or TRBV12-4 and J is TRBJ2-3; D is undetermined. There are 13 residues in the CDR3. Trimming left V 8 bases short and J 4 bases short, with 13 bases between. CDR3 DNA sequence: TGTGCCAGCCACGACCGGCCGGCAGATACGCAGTATTTT. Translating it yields CASHDRPADTQYF.

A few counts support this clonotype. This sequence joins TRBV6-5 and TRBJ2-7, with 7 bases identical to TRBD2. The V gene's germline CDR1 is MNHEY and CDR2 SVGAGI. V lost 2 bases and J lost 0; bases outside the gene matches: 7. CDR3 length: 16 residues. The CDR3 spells CASSYPLPGGSYEQYF. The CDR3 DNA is TGTGCCAGCAGTTACCCACTCCCGGGGGGCTCCTACGAGCAGTACTTC.

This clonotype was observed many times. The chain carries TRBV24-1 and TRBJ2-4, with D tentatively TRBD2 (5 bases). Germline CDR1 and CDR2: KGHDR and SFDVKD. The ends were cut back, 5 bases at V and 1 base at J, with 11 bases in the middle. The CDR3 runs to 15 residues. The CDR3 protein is CATSGRSGAKNIQYF. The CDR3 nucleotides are TGTGCCACCAGTGGACGTTCGGGGGCCAAAAACATTCAGTACTTC.

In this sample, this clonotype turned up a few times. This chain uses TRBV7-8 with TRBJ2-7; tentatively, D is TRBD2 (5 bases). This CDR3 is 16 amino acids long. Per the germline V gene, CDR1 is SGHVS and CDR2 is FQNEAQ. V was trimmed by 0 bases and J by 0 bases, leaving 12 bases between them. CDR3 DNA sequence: TGTGCCAGCAGCTTAGCTTCCCTTCGGGGCTCCTACGAGCAGTACTTC. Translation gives CASSLASLRGSYEQYF.

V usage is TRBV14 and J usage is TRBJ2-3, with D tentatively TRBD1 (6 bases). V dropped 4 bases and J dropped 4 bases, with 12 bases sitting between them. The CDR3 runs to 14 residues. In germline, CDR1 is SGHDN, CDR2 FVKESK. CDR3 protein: CASSRDRLADTQYF. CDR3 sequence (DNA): TGTGCCAGCAGCCGAGACAGGCTAGCAGATACGCAGTATTTT.

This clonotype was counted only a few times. CDR3 nucleotide sequence: TGCGCCAGCAGGGGACTAGCGGGGGCCCGCAGGGACACAGATACGCAGTATTTT. Translated: CASRGLAGARRDTDTQYF. This chain connects TRBV4-1 to TRBJ2-3, with TRBD2 identical over 14 bases. Germline lookup yields CDR1 MGHRA and CDR2 YSYEKL. J was trimmed by 2 bases and V by 6 bases; bases with no gene match: 10. The CDR3 loop spans 18 amino acids.